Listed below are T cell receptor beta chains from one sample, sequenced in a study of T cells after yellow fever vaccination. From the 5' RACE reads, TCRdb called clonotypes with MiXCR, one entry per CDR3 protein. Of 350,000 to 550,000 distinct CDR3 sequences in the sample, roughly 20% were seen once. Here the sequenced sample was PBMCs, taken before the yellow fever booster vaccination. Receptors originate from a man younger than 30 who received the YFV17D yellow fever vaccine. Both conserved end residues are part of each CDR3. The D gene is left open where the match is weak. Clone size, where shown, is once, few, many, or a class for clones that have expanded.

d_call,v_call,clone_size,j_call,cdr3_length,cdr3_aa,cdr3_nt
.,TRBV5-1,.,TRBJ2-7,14,CASSLAGVGYEQYF,TGCGCCAGCAGCTTGGCAGGGGTCGGCTACGAGCAGTACTTC
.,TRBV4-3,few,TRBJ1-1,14,CASSQVAGNTEAFF,TGCGCCAGCAGCCAAGTCGCGGGGAACACTGAAGCTTTCTTT
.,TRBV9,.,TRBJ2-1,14,CASSDARGYNEQFF,TGTGCCAGCAGCGATGCGCGGGGCTACAATGAGCAGTTCTTC
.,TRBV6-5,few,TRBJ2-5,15,CASSYSSSGQGTQYF,TGTGCCAGCAGTTACTCCAGCTCGGGGCAGGGGACCCAGTACTTC
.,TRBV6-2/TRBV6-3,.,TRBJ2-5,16,CASSYRGDRPQETQYF,TGTGCCAGCAGTTACCGGGGGGACAGGCCCCAAGAGACCCAGTACTTC
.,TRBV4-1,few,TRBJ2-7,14,CASSRGDQDYEQYF,TGCGCCAGCAGCCGAGGGGACCAAGACTACGAGCAGTACTTC
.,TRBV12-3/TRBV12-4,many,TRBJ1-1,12,CASSWGNTEAFF,TGTGCCAGCAGTTGGGGGAACACTGAAGCTTTCTTT
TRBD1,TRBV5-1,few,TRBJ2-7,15,CASRSPGTVNDEQYF,TGCGCCAGCAGAAGTCCCGGGACAGTAAACGACGAGCAGTACTTC
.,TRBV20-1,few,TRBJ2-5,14,CSATGGLYQETQYF,TGCAGTGCGACCGGGGGGCTATACCAAGAGACCCAGTACTTC
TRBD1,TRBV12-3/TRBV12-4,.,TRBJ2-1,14,CASSRMDRINEQFF,TGTGCCAGCAGTCGGATGGACAGGATCAATGAGCAGTTCTTC
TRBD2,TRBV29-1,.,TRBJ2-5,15,CSVTRNRGGQETQYF,TGCAGCGTCACCCGGAATCGGGGGGGACAAGAGACCCAGTACTTC
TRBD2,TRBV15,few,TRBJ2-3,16,CATSIGLAGATDTQYF,TGTGCCACCAGCATCGGACTAGCGGGGGCCACAGATACGCAGTATTTT
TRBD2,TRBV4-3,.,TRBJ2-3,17,CASSQGGGALRTDTQYF,TGCGCCAGCAGCCAGGGGGGGGGTGCGCTTCGCACAGATACGCAGTATTTT
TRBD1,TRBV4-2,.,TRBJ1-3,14,CASRPTGTGNTIYF,TGTGCCAGCAGACCGACAGGGACTGGAAACACCATATATTTT
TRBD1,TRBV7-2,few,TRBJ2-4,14,CASSLSTGTGIQYF,TGTGCCAGCAGCTTATCGACAGGGACGGGCATTCAGTACTTC
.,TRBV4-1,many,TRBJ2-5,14,CASSQVRGQETQYF,TGCGCCAGCAGCCAAGTAAGGGGTCAAGAGACCCAGTACTTC
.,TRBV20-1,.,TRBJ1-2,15,CSARGGWQKNYGYTF,TGCAGTGCTAGAGGGGGGTGGCAGAAAAACTATGGCTACACCTTC
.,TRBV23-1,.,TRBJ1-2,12,CASSRGAIGYTF,TGCGCCAGCAGTCGGGGGGCGATAGGCTACACCTTC
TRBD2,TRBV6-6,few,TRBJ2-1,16,CASSYSRGASDNEQFF,TGTGCCAGCAGTTACTCGCGGGGGGCCTCTGACAATGAGCAGTTCTTC
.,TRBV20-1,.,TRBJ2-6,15,CSAQVHHSGANVLTF,TGCAGTGCCCAGGTCCACCACTCTGGGGCCAACGTCCTGACTTTC
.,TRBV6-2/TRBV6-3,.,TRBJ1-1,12,CASSYTHREAFF,TGTGCCAGCAGTTACACCCACAGGGAAGCTTTCTTT
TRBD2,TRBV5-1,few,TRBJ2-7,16,CASGVGLAGGQYEQYF,TGCGCCAGCGGGGTCGGACTAGCGGGGGGGCAGTACGAGCAGTACTTC
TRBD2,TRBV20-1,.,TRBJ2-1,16,CSARDSSGGSYNEQFF,TGCAGTGCTAGAGATTCTAGCGGGGGCTCCTACAATGAGCAGTTCTTC
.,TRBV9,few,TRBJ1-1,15,CASSAGDDIVLSAFF,TGTGCCAGCAGCGCTGGGGACGATATAGTTCTTTCGGCTTTCTTT
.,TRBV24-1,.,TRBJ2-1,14,CATSDPRGGNEQFF,TGTGCCACCAGTGACCCAAGGGGGGGCAATGAGCAGTTCTTC
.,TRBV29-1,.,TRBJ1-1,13,CSVENAENTEAFF,TGCAGCGTTGAAAACGCAGAGAACACTGAAGCTTTCTTT
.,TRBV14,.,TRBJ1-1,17,CASSQGKGPYRRTEAFF,TGTGCCAGCAGCCAAGGAAAGGGGCCCTACCGTCGCACTGAAGCTTTCTTT
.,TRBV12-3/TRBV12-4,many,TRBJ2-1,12,CASSPNTVEQFF,TGTGCCAGCAGCCCGAACACCGTTGAGCAGTTCTTC
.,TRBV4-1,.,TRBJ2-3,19,CASSQYTANLRSSTDTQYF,TGCGCCAGCAGCCAATATACGGCGAACTTGCGGAGTAGCACAGATACGCAGTATTTT
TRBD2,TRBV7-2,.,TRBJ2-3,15,CASSLRRAGDTGQYF,TGTGCCAGCAGCTTAAGACGGGCGGGAGATACGGGGCAGTATTTT
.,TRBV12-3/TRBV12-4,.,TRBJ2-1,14,CASNMPGLPGEQFF,TGTGCCAGCAACATGCCTGGGCTACCCGGAGAGCAGTTCTTC
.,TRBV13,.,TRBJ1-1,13,CASSPLRATEAFF,TGTGCCAGCAGCCCTCTCCGGGCCACTGAAGCTTTCTTT
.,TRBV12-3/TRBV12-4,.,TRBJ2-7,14,CASSRGVVTYEQYF,TGTGCCAGCAGCCGTGGGGTGGTGACCTACGAGCAGTACTTC
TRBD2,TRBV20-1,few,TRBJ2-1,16,CSARDVRGGNYNEQFF,TGCAGTGCTAGAGATGTTCGCGGGGGGAACTACAATGAGCAGTTCTTC
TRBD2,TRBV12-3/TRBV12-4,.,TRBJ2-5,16,CASSHWTSGALETQYF,TGTGCCAGCAGTCATTGGACTAGCGGGGCCCTTGAGACCCAGTACTTC
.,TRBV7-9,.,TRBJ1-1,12,CASSPDGTEAFF,TGTGCCAGCAGCCCTGACGGGACTGAAGCTTTCTTT
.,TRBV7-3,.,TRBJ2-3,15,CAISLNPDVPDTQYF,TGTGCCATCAGCTTAAACCCCGACGTCCCAGATACGCAGTATTTT
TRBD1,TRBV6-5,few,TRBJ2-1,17,CASRRQGPASTYNEQFF,TGTGCCAGCAGACGACAGGGGCCGGCTTCAACCTACAATGAGCAGTTCTTC
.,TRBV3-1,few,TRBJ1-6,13,CASSDIFNSPLHF,TGTGCCAGCAGCGACATCTTTAATTCACCCCTCCACTTT
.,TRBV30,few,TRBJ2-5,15,CAWSVRSGGPKTQYF,TGTGCCTGGAGTGTACGATCTGGGGGTCCGAAGACCCAGTACTTC
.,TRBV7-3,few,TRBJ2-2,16,CASRDSRASNTGELFF,TGTGCCAGCAGGGACTCTAGAGCTTCGAACACCGGGGAGCTGTTTTTT
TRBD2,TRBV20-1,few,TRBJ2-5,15,CSAKSVLAGVKTQYF,TGCAGTGCAAAGAGTGTCCTAGCGGGGGTTAAGACCCAGTACTTC
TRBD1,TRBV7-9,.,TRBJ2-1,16,CASSLGDRGVRNEQFF,TGTGCCAGCAGCTTGGGGGACAGGGGAGTTCGCAATGAGCAGTTCTTC
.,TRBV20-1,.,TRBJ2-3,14,CSASPGGFTDTQYF,TGCAGTGCTAGCCCAGGCGGCTTCACAGATACGCAGTATTTT
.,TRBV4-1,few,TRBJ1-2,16,CASSHQVNSRPDGYTF,TGCGCCAGCAGCCACCAGGTGAACAGCCGGCCTGATGGCTACACCTTC
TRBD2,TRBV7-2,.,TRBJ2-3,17,CASSTSWTSGGADTQYF,TGTGCCAGCAGCACCTCCTGGACTAGCGGGGGAGCAGATACGCAGTATTTT
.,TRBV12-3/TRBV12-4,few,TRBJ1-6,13,CASSLLRTSPLHF,TGTGCCAGCAGTTTGTTGCGGACTTCACCCCTCCACTTT
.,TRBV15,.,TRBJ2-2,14,CATSRGAHPGELFF,TGTGCCACCAGCAGAGGGGCACACCCCGGGGAGCTGTTTTTT
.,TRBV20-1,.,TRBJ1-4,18,CSAREGRLLEATNEKLFF,TGCAGTGCTAGAGAGGGACGTTTGCTAGAAGCAACTAATGAAAAACTGTTTTTT
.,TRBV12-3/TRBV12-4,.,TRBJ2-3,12,CASFQRRDTQYF,TGTGCCAGCTTCCAGCGGAGAGATACGCAGTATTTT
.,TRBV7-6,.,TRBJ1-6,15,CASSPRGGPNSPLHF,TGTGCCAGCAGCCCCCGGGGAGGACCTAATTCACCCCTCCACTTT
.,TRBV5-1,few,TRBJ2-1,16,CASSLGVFGPYNEQFF,TGCGCCAGCAGCTTGGGGGTCTTCGGTCCCTACAATGAGCAGTTCTTC
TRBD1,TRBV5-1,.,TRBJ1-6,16,CASSSHRDSFNSPLHF,TGCGCCAGCAGCTCCCACCGGGACAGCTTTAATTCACCCCTCCACTTT